The 27 T cell receptor beta chains listed next were all sequenced from one sample in a study of blood T cell repertoires in COVID-19. Sequencing was performed with immunoSEQ multiplex PCR; in TCRdb, only in-frame clones are kept and a portion is missing. Here the sample spans approximately 220,000 clones, 80% to 90% being singletons. The sample taken for sequencing was peripheral blood. The receptors here all came from a woman in her forties or fifties with acute or convalescent COVID-19.

This sequence joins TRBV12-2 and TRBJ2-7; the table's TRBD1 call for D was not verified on the DNA. TRBV12-2 is given as a pseudogene. This CDR3 is 15 amino acids long. CDR3 sequence: CAALRGRDPLGEQYF. In nucleotides, the CDR3 is TGTGCAGCCCTGAGGGGGCGGGATCCTCTCGGGGAGCAGTACTTC.

This clone was counted once. This chain uses TRBV29-1 with TRBJ1-1; 8 positions match TRBD1. This CDR3 comprises 15 residues. CDR1 and CDR2 from the germline V gene are SQVTM and ANQGSEA. V trimming: 5 bases; J trimming: 1 base; junction bases outside the gene matches: 9. CDR3 amino acids: CSVHRQGWENTEAFF. Here the CDR3 DNA reads TGCAGCGTTCATCGACAGGGGTGGGAGAACACTGAAGCTTTCTTT.

This chain connects TRBV6-1 to TRBJ2-1; 11 nucleotides align to TRBD2. J gave up 4 bases and V 4 bases, and 6 bases lay outside the gene matches. Germline V gene data show CDR1 as MNHNS and CDR2 as SASEGT. The CDR3 totals 16 residues. Written as DNA, the CDR3 is TGTGCCAGCAGTGCCAGGCTAGCGGGGGGATACAATGAGCAGTTCTTC. Translation: CASSARLAGGYNEQFF.

The CDR3 region has the DNA TGTGCCAGCAGCGGGACAGATCCTTACGAGCAGTACTTC. Protein product: CASSGTDPYEQYF. This chain links TRBV2 with TRBJ2-7, with 7 bases matching TRBD1. With 6 bases clipped from V and 4 bases from J, the junction kept 6 bases outside the gene matches. The CDR3 contains 13 residues. CDR1 is SNHLY and CDR2 is FYNNEI in the germline V gene.

This chain links TRBV13 with TRBJ2-3; D may be TRBD2 (6 bases). The CDR3 is 15 amino acids. The V end was cut by 1 base, the J end by 4 bases, with 12 bases between. Germline CDR1 PRHDT, CDR2 FYEKMQ (reference sequence). CDR3: CASSLVPGSADTQYF. CDR3 in DNA: TGTGCCAGCAGCTTAGTGCCCGGGAGCGCAGATACGCAGTATTTT.

Remarks on this clone: The same CDR3 can be traced to other DNA sequences in this sample. V usage is TRBV27 and J usage is TRBJ2-7; 10 bases fit TRBD1. After removal of 5 bases from V and 2 bases from J, the junction contained 3 bases not matched to a gene. CDR3 size: 14 residues. Germline values: CDR1 MNHEY, CDR2 SMNVEV (reference sequence). CDR3 coding DNA: TGTGCCAGCAGTCCCGGACAGGGGGCCTACGAGCAGTACTTC. Its protein is CASSPGQGAYEQYF.

This chain connects TRBV2 to TRBJ2-3, with 7 bases that match TRBD2. CDR1 is SNHLY and CDR2 is FYNNEI in the germline V gene. V shed 2 bases, J shed 5 bases, and the junction held 4 bases outside the gene matches. The length of the CDR3 is 14 residues. The CDR3 sequence: CASSELTSLDTQYF. The CDR3 region has the DNA TGTGCCAGCAGTGAATTGACTAGCCTAGATACGCAGTATTTT.

The chain combines TRBV21-1 with TRBJ2-1; the listed D gene, TRBD2, was not tested against the DNA. TRBV21-1 has pseudogene status. CDR3 length: 16 amino acids. The CDR3 region has the DNA TGTGCCAGCATTAAGATTCTGGCGGGAGCCCCCGATGAGCAGTTCTTC. It specifies CASIKILAGAPDEQFF.

The gene calls are TRBV27 and TRBJ1-3, with 7 bases fitting TRBD1. The CDR3 runs 13 residues. Germline CDR1 and CDR2: MNHEY and SMNVEV (reference sequence). The V and J ends lost 7 bases and 4 bases, in that order; junction bases with no gene match: 4. The CDR3 loop reads CASTTGVGNTIYF. The CDR3 nucleotides are TGTGCCAGCACTACAGGGGTCGGAAACACCATATATTTT.

This chain connects TRBV19 to TRBJ2-3, with a weak D call TRBD2 (6 bases). The germline gives CDR1 LNHDA, CDR2 SQIVND (reference sequence). The CDR3 covers 15 residues. V was shortened by 3 bases and J by 0 bases, with 10 bases between the two germline ends. The CDR3 reads CASSMGTFSTDTQYF. Written as DNA, the CDR3 is TGTGCCAGTAGTATGGGGACTTTCAGCACAGATACGCAGTATTTT.

The chain combines TRBV2 with TRBJ2-5; TRBD1 matches at 8 bases. CDR3 length: 14 amino acids. V shed 6 bases, J shed 6 bases, and the junction held 9 bases outside the gene matches. CDR1 and CDR2 (germline): SNHLY, FYNNEI. The CDR3 DNA reads as TGTGCCAGCAGCCCGGGACAGGCCGGGCAGACCCAGTACTTC. Translating it yields CASSPGQAGQTQYF.

The chain carries TRBV11-2 and TRBJ1-2, with a possible D match to TRBD1 (5 bases). The CDR3 has 16 amino acids. Germline CDR1 and CDR2: SGHAT and FQNNGV. Trimming shortened V by 0 bases and J by 0 bases, and 11 bases separated the two germline ends. The CDR3 nucleotides are TGTGCCAGCAGCTTAGAGGGGGACTCCTCTAACTATGGCTACACCTTC. Protein product: CASSLEGDSSNYGYTF.

This clone was seen a handful of times. The J gene is TRBJ2-3, the V gene TRBV27; 13 nucleotides line up with TRBD2. The junction had 3 bases not matched to a gene; V was cut back by 6 bases and J by 0 bases. The CDR3 spans 16 residues. The germline gives CDR1 MNHEY, CDR2 SMNVEV (reference sequence). Here the CDR3 reads CASRLLAGGSTDTQYF. The CDR3 DNA reads as TGTGCCAGCAGACTACTAGCGGGAGGGAGCACAGATACGCAGTATTTT.

The chain couples TRBV28 to TRBJ2-5; 9 nucleotides line up with TRBD2. Germline V lookup: CDR1 MDHEN, CDR2 SYDVKM. Germline trimming cut 6 bases from V and 4 bases from J; bases unmatched to any gene: 12. The CDR3 length is 16 residues. The CDR3 bases are TGTGCCAGCAGGGTAGCGGGGGCGAAGGGACGAGAGACCCAGTACTTC. Amino acid sequence: CASRVAGAKGRETQYF.

This clone occurred a few times. The rearrangement links TRBV5-8 to TRBJ2-5; tentatively, D is TRBD1 (6 bases). V was shortened by 6 bases and J by 2 bases, with 11 bases between the two germline ends. The CDR3 length is 13 residues. Germline CDR1 and CDR2: SGHTS and YDEGEE. This CDR3 is CASTRTEQETQYF. CDR3 in DNA: TGTGCCAGCACCCGGACAGAGCAAGAGACCCAGTACTTC. The variable domain in full, with the rest retrieved from reference TRBV5-8 and TRBJ2-5, is EAGVTQSPTHLIKTRGQQATLRCSPISGHTSVYWYQQALGLGLQFLLWYDEGEERNRGNFPPRFSGRQFPNYSSELNVNALELEDSALYLCASTRTEQETQYFGPGTRLLVL.

This clone showed up just once. The gene calls are TRBV27 and TRBJ2-7; the match to TRBD2 covers 8 bases. Germline assignment: CDR1 MNHEY and CDR2 SMNVEV (reference sequence). The ends lost 6 bases at V and 1 base at J; junction bases unmatched: 5. The CDR3 covers 14 residues. The CDR3 is CASRRLAPSYEQYF. In DNA form, the CDR3 reads TGTGCCAGCAGAAGACTAGCGCCATCCTACGAGCAGTACTTC.

The chain links TRBV11-3 to TRBJ1-5; 8 bases are a match to TRBD1. J lost 11 bases, V lost 4 bases, and 13 bases had no gene match. The CDR3 loop spans 15 amino acids. Germline assignment: CDR1 SGHNT and CDR2 YENEEA. CDR3 loop: CASSWTGQALSTQHF. CDR3 nucleotides: TGTGCCAGCAGCTGGACGGGACAGGCCCTATCGACCCAGCATTTT.

The chain uses TRBV7-9 and TRBJ2-5; maybe TRBD1 (6 bases). V lost 5 bases, J lost 5 bases, and 12 bases lay in between. Germline V CDR1 and CDR2: SEHNR, FQNEAQ (reference sequence). The CDR3 is made up of 13 amino acids. CDR3 DNA: TGTGCCAGCAGCCTACAGGGTAGGGAGACCCAGTACTTC. It translates to CASSLQGRETQYF.

The chain recombines TRBV24-1 with TRBJ2-1, with D hard to call. Germline V gives CDR1 KGHDR, CDR2 SFDVKD. The CDR3 loop spans 13 amino acids. V lost 3 bases and J lost 4, with 6 bases in between. This CDR3 is CATSDQWYNEQFF. The CDR3 DNA sequence: TGTGCCACCAGTGATCAGTGGTACAATGAGCAGTTCTTC.

This sequence joins TRBV6-5 and TRBJ2-7; D is ambiguous. Trimming pared 4 bases from V and 2 bases from J, leaving 12 bases between. The CDR3 sequence is 14 residues long. Germline V gives CDR1 MNHEY, CDR2 SVGAGI. The CDR3 region has the DNA TGTGCCAGCAGTTCCCACCACAGAGCCTACGAGCAGTACTTC. As protein: CASSSHHRAYEQYF.

The CDR3: CASSDGTILTDTQYF. The CDR3 DNA is TGTGCCAGCAGTGACGGGACTATTCTCACAGATACGCAGTATTTT. The chain has TRBV6-2 or TRBV6-3 and TRBJ2-3, with TRBD2 matching over 7 bases. V shed 5 bases and J 2 bases; nucleotides not matched to a gene: 7. The CDR3 covers 15 residues. CDR1 is MNHEY and CDR2 is SVGEGT in the germline V gene.

The gene calls are TRBV5-1 and TRBJ1-6; D may be TRBD1 (5 bases). The CDR3 is 15 residues long. Trimming left V 2 bases short and J 5 bases short, with 11 bases between. Germline V CDR1 and CDR2: SGHRS, YFSETQ. The CDR3 sequence: CASSFSGLDNSPLHF. CDR3 nucleotides: TGCGCCAGCAGCTTCTCGGGACTGGATAATTCACCCCTCCACTTT.

V gene TRBV10-3 combines with J gene TRBJ2-3; 7 nucleotides align to TRBD2. Germline CDR1 and CDR2: ENHRY and SYGVKD. V was clipped by 4 bases and J by 8 bases; unmatched bases: 12. The CDR3 covers 15 residues. Here the CDR3 reads CAISGAGDVPGTQYF. The CDR3 nucleotides read TGTGCCATCAGTGGGGCGGGAGATGTTCCGGGTACGCAGTATTTT.

This chain joins TRBV5-6 and TRBJ2-5; possibly TRBD2 for D (6 bases). Trimming stripped 0 bases from V and 5 bases from J, with 11 bases between. Germline CDR1 reads SGHDT; CDR2 reads YYEEEE. The CDR3 sequence is 14 residues long. The chain's CDR3 is CASSLDSEGETQYF. CDR3 in DNA: TGTGCCAGCAGCTTGGACTCGGAGGGGGAGACCCAGTACTTC.

This chain connects TRBV18 to TRBJ2-7; 8 positions match TRBD2. Germline CDR1 is KGHSH and CDR2 is LQKENI. The CDR3 has 12 residues. Written as DNA, the CDR3 is TGTGGTTCAAGGGGACTAGAATCCGAGCAGTACTTC. Amino acid sequence: CGSRGLESEQYF.

V gene TRBV6-6 combines with J gene TRBJ2-7; maybe TRBD2 (5 bases). Per germline, CDR1 MNHNY and CDR2 SVGAGI (reference sequence). CDR3 length equals 13 residues. V lost 6 bases to trimming and J lost 4 bases, with 13 bases between them. CDR3 sequence: CASSQPEGYEQYF. The CDR3 DNA is TGTGCCAGCAGCCAACCAGAGGGATACGAGCAGTACTTC.

The rearrangement links TRBV19 to TRBJ2-2; 7 bases are shared with TRBD2. J was trimmed by 4 bases and V by 7 bases; bases with no gene match: 9. The CDR3 runs 15 residues. CDR1 and CDR2 (germline): LNHDA, SQIVND (reference sequence). The CDR3 loop is CASKGSGGSTGELFF. The CDR3 bases are TGTGCCAGTAAGGGGTCGGGGGGTAGCACCGGGGAGCTGTTTTTT.